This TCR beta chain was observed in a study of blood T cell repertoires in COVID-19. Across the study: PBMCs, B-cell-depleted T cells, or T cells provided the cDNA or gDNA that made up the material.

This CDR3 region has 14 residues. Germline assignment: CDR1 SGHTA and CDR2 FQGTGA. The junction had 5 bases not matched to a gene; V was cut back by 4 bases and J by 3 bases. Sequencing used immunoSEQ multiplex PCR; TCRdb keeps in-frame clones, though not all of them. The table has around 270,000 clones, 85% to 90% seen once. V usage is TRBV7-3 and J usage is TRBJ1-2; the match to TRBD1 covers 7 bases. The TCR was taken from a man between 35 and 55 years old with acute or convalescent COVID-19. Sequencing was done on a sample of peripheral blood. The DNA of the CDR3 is TGTGCCAGCAGCTCCTCCGGGACAGACTATGGCTACACCTTC. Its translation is CASSSSGTDYGYTF.